The present T cell receptor beta chain was sequenced within a study of Graves' ophthalmopathy and Graves' hyperthyroidism. CDR3 regions of TCR beta were amplified from RNA transcripts. First-round RT-PCR used HTBI primers; second-round multiplex PCR followed. TCRdb re-called the multiplex PCR reads through MiXCR, storing one row per CDR3 protein. The repertoire has 350,000 to 400,000 distinct CDR3 sequences, approximately 15% of them found once; the top ten carry roughly 7%. This CDR3 contains 16 residues. CDR1 and CDR2 (germline): SGHAT, FQNNGV. The V gene lost 3 bases and the J gene lost 2 bases, with 16 bases spanning the gap. This clonotype has ten or more counts.

This chain joins TRBV11-2 and TRBJ1-2, with D uncertain. The TCR was taken from a woman aged 18-29 years with stable Graves' hyperthyroidism. Sequenced input: peripheral blood. The CDR3 loop is CASSFGPRDTNYGYTF. DNA of the CDR3: TGTGCCAGCAGCTTCGGACCGAGAGATACCAACTATGGCTACACCTTC.